This T cell receptor (beta chain) comes out of a study of T cells in Graves' hyperthyroidism and ophthalmopathy. Study results and limitations: Most thyroid clonotypes expanded above 0.001 were also detected in blood.

This clonotype appeared many times. Its antigen remains unknown. Trimming took 0 bases from V and 0 from J, leaving 9 bases between them. The CDR3 extends over 16 amino acids. Germline V lookup: CDR1 PRHDT, CDR2 FYEKMQ (reference sequence). What was amplified from RNA transcripts were TCR beta CDR3 regions. The TCR CDR3 was amplified in a first-round RT-PCR using the HTBI primer set. TCRdb analysed the multiplex PCR reads with MiXCR anew, one entry per CDR3 protein. Of hundreds of thousands of distinct CDR3 sequences listed, roughly 13% are singletons. Patients having uncontrolled infection, another autoimmune disease, pregnancy or lactation were not included.

The genes are TRBV13 and TRBJ1-3; D not certain. This TCR derives from a woman younger than 35 with Graves' hyperthyroidism. Sequencing was performed on blood. This CDR3 is CASSLGPRYSGNTIYF. CDR3 nucleotide sequence: TGTGCCAGCAGCTTAGGTCCGAGATACTCTGGAAACACCATATATTTT.